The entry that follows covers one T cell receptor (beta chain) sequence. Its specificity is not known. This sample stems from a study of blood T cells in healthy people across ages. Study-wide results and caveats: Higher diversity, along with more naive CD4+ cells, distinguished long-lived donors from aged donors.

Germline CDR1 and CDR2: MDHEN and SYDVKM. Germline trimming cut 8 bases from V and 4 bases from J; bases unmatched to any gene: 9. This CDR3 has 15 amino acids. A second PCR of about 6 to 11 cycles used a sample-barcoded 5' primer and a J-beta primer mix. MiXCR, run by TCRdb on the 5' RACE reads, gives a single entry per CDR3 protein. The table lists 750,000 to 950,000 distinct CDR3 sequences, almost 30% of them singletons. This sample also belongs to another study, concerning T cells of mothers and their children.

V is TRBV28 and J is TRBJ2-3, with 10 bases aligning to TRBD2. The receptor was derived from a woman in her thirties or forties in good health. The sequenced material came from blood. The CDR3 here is CASVGPAGGADTQYF. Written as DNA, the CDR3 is TGTGCCAGCGTTGGACCAGCGGGGGGGGCAGATACGCAGTATTTT.